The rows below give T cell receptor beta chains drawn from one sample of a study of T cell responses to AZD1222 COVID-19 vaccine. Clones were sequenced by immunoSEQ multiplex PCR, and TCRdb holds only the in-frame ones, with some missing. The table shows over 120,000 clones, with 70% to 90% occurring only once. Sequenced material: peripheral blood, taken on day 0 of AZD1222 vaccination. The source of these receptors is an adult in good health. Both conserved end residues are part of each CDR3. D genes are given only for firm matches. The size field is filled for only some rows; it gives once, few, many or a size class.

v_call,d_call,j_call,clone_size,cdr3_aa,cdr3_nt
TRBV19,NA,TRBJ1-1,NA,CASSIQVPNTEAFF,TGTGCCAGTAGTATTCAGGTTCCGAACACTGAAGCTTTCTTT
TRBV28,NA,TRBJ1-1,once,CASRRAGGLTEAFF,TGTGCCAGCAGGCGGGCCGGGGGCCTCACTGAAGCTTTCTTT
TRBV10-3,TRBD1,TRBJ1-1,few,CAISELGDRSEAFF,TGTGCCATCAGTGAGCTTGGGGACAGGTCGGAAGCTTTCTTT
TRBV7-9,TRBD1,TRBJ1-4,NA,CASSPYGTGNEKLFF,TGTGCCAGCAGCCCCTACGGGACAGGAAATGAAAAACTGTTTTTT
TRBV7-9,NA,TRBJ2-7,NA,CASSPAGLNRVYEQYF,TGTGCCAGCAGCCCAGCGGGACTAAACAGGGTTTACGAGCAGTACTTC
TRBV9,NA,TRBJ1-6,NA,CASSVAGLYNSPLHF,TGTGCCAGCAGCGTTGCAGGTCTCTATAATTCACCCCTCCACTTT
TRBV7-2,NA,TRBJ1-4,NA,CASSLTGTGNEKLFF,TGTGCCAGCAGCTTGACCGGGACGGGAAATGAAAAACTGTTTTTT
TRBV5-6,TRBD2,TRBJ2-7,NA,CASSTLAGVKEQYF,TGTGCCAGCAGCACCCTAGCGGGAGTAAAAGAGCAGTACTTC
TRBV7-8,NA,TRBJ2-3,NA,CASSQLNIQARDTQYF,TGTGCCAGCAGCCAGCTTAACATCCAGGCGAGAGATACGCAGTATTTT
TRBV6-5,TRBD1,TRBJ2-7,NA,CATWDRQGKIYEQYF,TGTGCCACCTGGGATCGACAGGGAAAAATTTACGAGCAGTACTTC
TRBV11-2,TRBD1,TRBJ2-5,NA,CASSLPGGETQYF,TGTGCCAGCAGCTTGCCAGGGGGAGAGACCCAGTACTTC
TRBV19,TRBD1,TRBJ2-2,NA,CASSIYGTGGYTGELFF,TGTGCCAGTAGTATATACGGGACAGGGGGGTACACCGGGGAGCTGTTTTTT
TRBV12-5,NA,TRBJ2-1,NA,CASGENNEQFF,TGTGCTAGTGGTGAGAATAATGAGCAGTTCTTC
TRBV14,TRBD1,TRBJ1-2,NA,CASSQVLDRQLDGYTF,TGTGCCAGCAGCCAAGTTTTGGACAGGCAATTGGATGGCTACACCTTC
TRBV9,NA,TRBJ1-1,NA,CASSPSWVNTEAFF,TGTGCCAGCAGCCCAAGTTGGGTGAACACTGAAGCTTTCTTT
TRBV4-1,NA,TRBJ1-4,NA,CASSLPTATNEKLFF,TGCGCCAGCAGCCTACCGACAGCAACTAATGAAAAACTGTTTTTT
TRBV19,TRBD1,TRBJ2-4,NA,CASSIGQGVDIQYF,TGTGCCAGTAGTATTGGACAGGGGGTGGACATTCAGTACTTC
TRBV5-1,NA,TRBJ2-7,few,CASSLTGHEQYF,TGCGCCAGCAGCTTGACCGGCCACGAGCAGTACTTC
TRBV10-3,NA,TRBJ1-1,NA,CAISVEGGTEAFF,TGTGCCATCAGTGTGGAAGGGGGTACTGAAGCTTTCTTT
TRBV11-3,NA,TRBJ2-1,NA,CASSPYSYNEQFF,TGTGCCAGCAGCCCTTACTCCTACAATGAGCAGTTCTTC
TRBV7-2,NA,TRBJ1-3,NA,CASSSSPPGDSGNTIYF,TGTGCCAGCAGCTCCTCCCCCCCAGGCGACTCTGGAAACACCATATATTTT
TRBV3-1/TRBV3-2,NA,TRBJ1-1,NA,CASSQDTGPNTEAFF,TGTGCCAGCAGCCAAGATACAGGACCGAACACTGAAGCTTTCTTT
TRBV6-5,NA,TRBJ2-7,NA,CASRARVGVEQYF,TGTGCCAGCAGAGCCAGGGTAGGGGTCGAGCAGTACTTC
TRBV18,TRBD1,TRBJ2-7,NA,CASSGRQGFDEQYF,TGTGCCAGCTCCGGTCGACAGGGGTTCGACGAGCAGTACTTC
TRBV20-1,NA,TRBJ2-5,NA,CSASRPVYQETQYF,TGCAGTGCTAGTCGGCCCGTGTACCAAGAGACCCAGTACTTC
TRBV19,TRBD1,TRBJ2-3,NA,CASTWGQGHTDTQYF,TGTGCCAGTACTTGGGGACAGGGACACACAGATACGCAGTATTTT
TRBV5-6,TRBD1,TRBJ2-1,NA,CASSLGGLSYNEQFF,TGTGCCAGCAGCTTAGGGGGCCTCTCCTACAATGAGCAGTTCTTC